The text below deals with one T cell receptor beta chain. This sample stems from a study of T cell changes during pregnancy in multiple sclerosis. This CDR3 contains 14 residues. Trimming removed 5 bases from V and 2 bases from J, with 12 bases in between. Germline V gene sequence: CDR1 WSHSY, CDR2 SAAADI. Profiling relied on immunoSEQ multiplex PCR, and the TCRdb table lists in-frame clones only, not all of them. The profile covers about 32,000 clones, with nearly 90% appearing a single time and over 8.5% taken by the ten largest. This clonotype originated in a female donor with multiple sclerosis, enrolled in a pregnancy study. Sequencing used CD8+ T cells from peripheral blood mononuclear cells, obtained in the third trimester of pregnancy. The gene calls are TRBV10-2 and TRBJ1-1, with D maybe TRBD1 (5 bases). CDR3 DNA: TGCGCCAGCAGTCCCCGACAGACCAACACTGAAGCTTTCTTT. This translates into CASSPRQTNTEAFF.